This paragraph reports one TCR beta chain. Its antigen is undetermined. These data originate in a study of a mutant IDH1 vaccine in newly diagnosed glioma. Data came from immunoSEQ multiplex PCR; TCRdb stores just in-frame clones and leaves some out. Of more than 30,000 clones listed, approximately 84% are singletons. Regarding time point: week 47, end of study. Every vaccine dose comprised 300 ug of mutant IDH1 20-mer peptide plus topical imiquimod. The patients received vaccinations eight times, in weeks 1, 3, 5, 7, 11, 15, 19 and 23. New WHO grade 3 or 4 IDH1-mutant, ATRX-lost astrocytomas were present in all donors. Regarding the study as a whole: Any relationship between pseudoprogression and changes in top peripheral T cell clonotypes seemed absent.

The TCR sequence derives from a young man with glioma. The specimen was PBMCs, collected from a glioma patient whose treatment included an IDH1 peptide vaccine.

CDR3 amino acids: CASSFRTAGGSGNTIYF. The DNA of the CDR3 is TGTGCCAGCAGCTTTAGGACCGCTGGGGGGTCTGGAAACACCATATATTTT. The chain joins TRBV5-6 to TRBJ1-3; D perhaps matches TRBD1 (5 bases). Trimming took off 2 bases at V and 1 base at J, with 16 bases between the two ends. The CDR3 is 17 residues long. In germline, CDR1 is SGHDT, CDR2 YYEEEE.